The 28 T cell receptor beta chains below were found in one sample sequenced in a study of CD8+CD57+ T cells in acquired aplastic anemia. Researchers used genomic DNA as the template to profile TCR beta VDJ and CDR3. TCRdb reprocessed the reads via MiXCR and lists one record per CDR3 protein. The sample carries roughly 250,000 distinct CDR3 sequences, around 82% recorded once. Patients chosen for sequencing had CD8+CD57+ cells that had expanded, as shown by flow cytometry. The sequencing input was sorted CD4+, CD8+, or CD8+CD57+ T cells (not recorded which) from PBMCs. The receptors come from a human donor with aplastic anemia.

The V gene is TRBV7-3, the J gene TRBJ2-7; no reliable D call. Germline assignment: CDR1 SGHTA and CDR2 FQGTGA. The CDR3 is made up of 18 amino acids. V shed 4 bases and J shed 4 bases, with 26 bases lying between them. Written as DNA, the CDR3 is TGTGCCAGCAGCTCTCATCCAGAGGCGGATACGCAGTATTACGAGCAGTACGTC. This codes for CASSSHPEADTQYYEQYV.

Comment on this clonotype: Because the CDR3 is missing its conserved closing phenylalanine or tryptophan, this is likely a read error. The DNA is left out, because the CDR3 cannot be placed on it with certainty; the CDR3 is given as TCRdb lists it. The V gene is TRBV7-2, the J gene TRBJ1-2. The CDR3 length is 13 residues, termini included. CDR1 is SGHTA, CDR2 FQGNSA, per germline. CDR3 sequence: CASSLGLAGDYEQ.

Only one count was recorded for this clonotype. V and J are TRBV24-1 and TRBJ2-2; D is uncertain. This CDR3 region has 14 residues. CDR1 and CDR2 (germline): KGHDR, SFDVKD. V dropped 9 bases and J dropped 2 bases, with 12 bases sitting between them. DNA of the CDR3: TGTGCCACCCTATACGGAGAAAACACCGGGGAGCTGTTTTTT. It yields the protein CATLYGENTGELFF.

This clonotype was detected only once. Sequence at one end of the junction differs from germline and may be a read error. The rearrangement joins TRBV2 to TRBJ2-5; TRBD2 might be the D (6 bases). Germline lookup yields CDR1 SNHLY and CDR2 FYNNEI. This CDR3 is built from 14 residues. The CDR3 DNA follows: TGTGCCACCAGTGATGGCGGGGAGCAAGAGCCCCTCTACTTC. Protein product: CATSDGGEQEPLYF.

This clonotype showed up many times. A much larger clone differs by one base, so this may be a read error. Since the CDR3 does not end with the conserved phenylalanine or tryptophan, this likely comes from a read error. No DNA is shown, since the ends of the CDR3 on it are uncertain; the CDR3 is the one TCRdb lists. The chain's CDR3 is CASGDGGTDTQYFGSG. V and J are TRBV2 and TRBJ2-1; no DNA check was done on the table's D call, TRBD1. Both ends counted, the CDR3 spans 16 residues. Germline V gene lookup returns CDR1 SNHLY and CDR2 FYNNEI.

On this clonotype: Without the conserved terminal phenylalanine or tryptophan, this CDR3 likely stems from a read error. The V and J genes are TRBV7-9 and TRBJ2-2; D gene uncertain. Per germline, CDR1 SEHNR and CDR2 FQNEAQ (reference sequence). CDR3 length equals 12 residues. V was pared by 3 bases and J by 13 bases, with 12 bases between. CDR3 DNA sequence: TGTGCCAGCAGCTTTGTACCAGGCGGGCTGTTTCTT. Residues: CASSFVPGGLFL.

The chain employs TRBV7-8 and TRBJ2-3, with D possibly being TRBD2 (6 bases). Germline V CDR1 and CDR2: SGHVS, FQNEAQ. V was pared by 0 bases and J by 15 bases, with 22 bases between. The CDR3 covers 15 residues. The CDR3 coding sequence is TGTGCCAGCAGCTTAGCGGGAGGTCGCGCAACTCAGTATTATTTT. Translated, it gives CASSLAGGRATQYYF. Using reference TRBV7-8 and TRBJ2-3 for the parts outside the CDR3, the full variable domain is GAGVSQSPRYKVAKRGQDVALRCDPISGHVSLFWYQQALGQGPEFLTYFQNEAQLDKSGLPSDRFFAERPEGSVSTLKIQRTQQEDSAVYLCASSLAGGRATQYYFGPGTRLTVL.

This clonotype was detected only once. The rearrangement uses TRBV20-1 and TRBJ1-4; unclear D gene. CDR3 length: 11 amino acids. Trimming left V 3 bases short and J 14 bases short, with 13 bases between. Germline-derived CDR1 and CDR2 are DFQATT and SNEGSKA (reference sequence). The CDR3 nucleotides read TGCAGTGCTAGCGGCCCTCTAAAGCTGTTTTTT. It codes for CSASGPLKLFF.

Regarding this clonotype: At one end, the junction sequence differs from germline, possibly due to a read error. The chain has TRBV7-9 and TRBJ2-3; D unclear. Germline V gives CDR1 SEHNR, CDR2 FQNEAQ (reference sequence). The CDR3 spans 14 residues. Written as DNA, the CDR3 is TGTGCCAGCAGCTTAGAGGGAAGCGCGGATACGCAGGATTTT. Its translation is CASSLEGSADTQDF.

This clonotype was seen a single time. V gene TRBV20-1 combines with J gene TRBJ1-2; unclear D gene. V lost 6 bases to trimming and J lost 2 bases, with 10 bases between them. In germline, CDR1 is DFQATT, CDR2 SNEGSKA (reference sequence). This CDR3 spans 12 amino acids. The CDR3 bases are TGCAGTGCCCAGCAGCGAAACTATGGCTACACCTTC. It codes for CSAQQRNYGYTF.

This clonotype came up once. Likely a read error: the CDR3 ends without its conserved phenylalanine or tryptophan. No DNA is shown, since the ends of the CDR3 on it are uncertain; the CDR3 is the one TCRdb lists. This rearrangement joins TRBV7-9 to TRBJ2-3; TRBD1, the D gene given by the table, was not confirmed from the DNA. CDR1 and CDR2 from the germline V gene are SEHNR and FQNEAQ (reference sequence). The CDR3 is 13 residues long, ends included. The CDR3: CASGFRGSDTKYV.

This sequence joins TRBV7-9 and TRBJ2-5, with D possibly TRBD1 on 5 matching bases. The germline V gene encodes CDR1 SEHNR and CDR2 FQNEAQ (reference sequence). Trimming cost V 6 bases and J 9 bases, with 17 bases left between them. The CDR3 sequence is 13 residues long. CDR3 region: CASRDSRMGPQYF. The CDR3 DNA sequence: TGTGCCAGCAGGGATTCGCGAATGGGGCCCCAGTACTTC.

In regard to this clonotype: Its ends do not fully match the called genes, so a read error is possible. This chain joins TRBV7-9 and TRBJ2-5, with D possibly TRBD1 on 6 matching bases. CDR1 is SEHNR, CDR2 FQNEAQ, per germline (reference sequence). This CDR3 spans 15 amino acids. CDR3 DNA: TGTGCCGGCAGCTCAGCCACCGGGACAAAAGCGTCCCAGTACTTC. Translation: CAGSSATGTKASQYF.

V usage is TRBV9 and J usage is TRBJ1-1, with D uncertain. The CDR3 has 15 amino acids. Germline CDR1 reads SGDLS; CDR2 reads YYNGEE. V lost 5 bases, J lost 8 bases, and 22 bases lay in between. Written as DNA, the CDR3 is TGTGCCAGCAGAGGAGCTGGAAAAATTCAGTACGAAGCTTTCTTT. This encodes CASRGAGKIQYEAFF.

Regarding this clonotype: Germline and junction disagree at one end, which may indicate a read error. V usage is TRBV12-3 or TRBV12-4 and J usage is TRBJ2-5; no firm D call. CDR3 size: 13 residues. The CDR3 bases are TGTGCCAGCAGTTTACGAGCGCAAGAGACCGAGTACTTC. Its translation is CASSLRAQETEYF.

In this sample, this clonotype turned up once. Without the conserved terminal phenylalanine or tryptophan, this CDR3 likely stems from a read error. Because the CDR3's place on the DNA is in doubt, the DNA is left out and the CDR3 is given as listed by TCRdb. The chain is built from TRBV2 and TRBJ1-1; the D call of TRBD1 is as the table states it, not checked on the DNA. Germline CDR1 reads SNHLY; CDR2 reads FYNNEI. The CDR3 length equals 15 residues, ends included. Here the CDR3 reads CASGDGGTDTPYFFL.

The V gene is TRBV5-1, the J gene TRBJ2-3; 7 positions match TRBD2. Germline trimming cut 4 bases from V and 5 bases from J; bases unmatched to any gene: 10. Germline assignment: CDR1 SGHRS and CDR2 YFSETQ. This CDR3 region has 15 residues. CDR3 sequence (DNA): TGCGCCAGCAGCCCCCTTGCTAGCGGAATAGATACGCAGTATTTT. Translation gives CASSPLASGIDTQYF.

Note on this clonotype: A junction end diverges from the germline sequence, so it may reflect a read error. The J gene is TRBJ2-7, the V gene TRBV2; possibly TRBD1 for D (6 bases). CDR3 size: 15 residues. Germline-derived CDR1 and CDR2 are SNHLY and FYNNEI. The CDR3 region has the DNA TGTGCCAGCAGTTGGACAGTTGCAGCTAATTACAAACTGTTCTTT. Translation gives CASSWTVAANYKLFF.

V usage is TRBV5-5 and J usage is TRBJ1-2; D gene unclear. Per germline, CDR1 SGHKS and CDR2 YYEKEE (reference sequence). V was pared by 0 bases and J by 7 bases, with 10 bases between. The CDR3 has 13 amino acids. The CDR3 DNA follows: TGTGCCAGCAGCTTGGACAGTGCAGGTGGCTACACCTTC. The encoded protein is CASSLDSAGGYTF.

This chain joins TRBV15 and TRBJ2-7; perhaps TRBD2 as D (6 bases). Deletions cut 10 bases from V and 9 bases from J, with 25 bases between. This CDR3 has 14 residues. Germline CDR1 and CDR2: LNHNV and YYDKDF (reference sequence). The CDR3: CASKFGGEDDTQYF. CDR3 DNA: TGTGCCAGCAAGTTCGGCGGGGAGGACGACACGCAGTACTTC.

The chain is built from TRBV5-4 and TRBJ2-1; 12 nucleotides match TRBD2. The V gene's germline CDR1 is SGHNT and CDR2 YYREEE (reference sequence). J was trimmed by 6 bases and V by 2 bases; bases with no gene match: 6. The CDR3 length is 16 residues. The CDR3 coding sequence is TGTGCCAGCAGCTTTACTAGCGGGGGGTTTTTCAATGAGCAGTTCTTC. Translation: CASSFTSGGFFNEQFF. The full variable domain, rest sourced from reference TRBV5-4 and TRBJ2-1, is ETGVTQSPTHLIKTRGQQVTLRCSSQSGHNTVSWYQQALGQGPQFIFQYYREEENGRGNFPPRFSGLQFPNYSSELNVNALELDDSALYLCASSFTSGGFFNEQFFGPGTRLTVL.

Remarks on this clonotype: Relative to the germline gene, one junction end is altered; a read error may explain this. CDR3 region: CASSVAGSPETQF. The CDR3 coding sequence is TGTGCCAGCAGCGTAGCGGGGAGCCCCGAGACGCAGTTC. This sequence joins TRBV7-8 and TRBJ2-1, with 8 bases aligning to TRBD2. Germline assignment: CDR1 SGHVS and CDR2 FQNEAQ. This CDR3 is 13 amino acids long.

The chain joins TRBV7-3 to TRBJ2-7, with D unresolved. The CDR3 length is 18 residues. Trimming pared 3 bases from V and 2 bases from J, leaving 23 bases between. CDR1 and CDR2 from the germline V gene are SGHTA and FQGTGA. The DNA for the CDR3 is TGTGCCAGCAGCTTTCACGGAGATTGGAGAGCCCTTCCCTACGAGCAGTACGTC. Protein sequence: CASSFHGDWRALPYEQYV.

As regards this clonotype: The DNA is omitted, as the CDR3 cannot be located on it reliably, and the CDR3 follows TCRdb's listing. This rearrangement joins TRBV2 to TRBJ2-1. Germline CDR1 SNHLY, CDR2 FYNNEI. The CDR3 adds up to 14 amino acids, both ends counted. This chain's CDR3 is CLCQQVYERNEQFF.

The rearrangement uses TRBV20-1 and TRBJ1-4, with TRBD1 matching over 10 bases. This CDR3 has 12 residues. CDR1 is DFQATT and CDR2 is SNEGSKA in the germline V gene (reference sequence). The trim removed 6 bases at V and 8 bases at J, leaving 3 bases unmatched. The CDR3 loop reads CSATDRGEKLFF. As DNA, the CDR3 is TGCAGTGCAACGGACAGGGGGGAAAAACTGTTTTTT.

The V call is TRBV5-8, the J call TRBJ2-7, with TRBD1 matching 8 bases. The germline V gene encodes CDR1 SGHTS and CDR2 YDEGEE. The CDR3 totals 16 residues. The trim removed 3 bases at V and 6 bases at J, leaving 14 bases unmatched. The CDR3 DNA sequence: TGTGCCAGCAGCTCCCCGGGACAGGCGAACCTGGCCGAGCAGTACGTC. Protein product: CASSSPGQANLAEQYV.

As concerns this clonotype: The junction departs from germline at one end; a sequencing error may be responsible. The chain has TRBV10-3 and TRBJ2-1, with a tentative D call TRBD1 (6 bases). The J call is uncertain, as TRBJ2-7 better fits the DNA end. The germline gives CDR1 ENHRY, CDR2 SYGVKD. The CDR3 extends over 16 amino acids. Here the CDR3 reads CASSQSRGGYFTEQYF. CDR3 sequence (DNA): TGTGCCAGCAGTCAGTCTAGAGGGGGATACTTCACCGAGCAGTACTTC.

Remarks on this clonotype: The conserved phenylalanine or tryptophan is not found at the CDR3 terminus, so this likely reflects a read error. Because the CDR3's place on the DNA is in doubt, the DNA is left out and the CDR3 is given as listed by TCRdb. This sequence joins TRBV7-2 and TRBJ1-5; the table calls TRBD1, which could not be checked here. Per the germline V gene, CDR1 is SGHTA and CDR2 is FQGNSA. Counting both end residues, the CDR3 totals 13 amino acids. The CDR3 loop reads CASSLKAAQTALS.